These 5 T cell receptor beta chains came from one sample sequenced in a study of T cells in Graves' hyperthyroidism and ophthalmopathy. Amplified TCR beta CDR3 regions came from RNA transcripts. The primer set for the first-round RT-PCR of the TCR CDR3 was HTBI. TCRdb re-derived calls from the multiplex PCR reads in MiXCR, one entry per CDR3 protein. The sample yields more than 150,000 distinct CDR3 sequences, approximately 15% seen once. Sequencing was performed on blood. These receptors were taken from a woman between 50 and 59 years old with Graves' hyperthyroidism.

This clonotype was counted many times. The chain employs TRBV28 and TRBJ2-7; 7 bases fit TRBD1. Per germline, CDR1 MDHEN and CDR2 SYDVKM. The CDR3 runs 13 residues. V was pared by 6 bases and J by 0 bases, with 2 bases of the junction left unmatched. CDR3 residues: CASRDRSSYEQYF. The CDR3 region has the DNA TGTGCCAGCAGGGACAGGAGCTCCTACGAGCAGTACTTC.

This clonotype showed up many times. This chain joins TRBV11-3 and TRBJ2-3; D uncertain. Trimming pared 4 bases from V and 2 bases from J, leaving 4 bases between. Germline CDR1 and CDR2: SGHNT and YENEEA. This CDR3 is 12 amino acids long. The CDR3 DNA reads as TGTGCCAGCAGCTCGTACACAGATACGCAGTATTTT. Translated, it gives CASSSYTDTQYF.

The CDR3 loop is CASSFSDRDTDTQYF. The DNA for the CDR3 is TGTGCCAGCAGCTTCTCGGACAGGGACACAGATACGCAGTATTTT. The chain links TRBV5-6 to TRBJ2-3; 8 bases agree with TRBD1. In germline, CDR1 is SGHDT, CDR2 YYEEEE. There are 15 residues in the CDR3. V lost 2 bases to trimming and J lost 2 bases; unmatched junction nucleotides: 4.

This clonotype was counted many times. The chain combines TRBV5-1 with TRBJ1-1; D unresolved. Trimming stripped 1 base from V and 7 bases from J, with 11 bases between. Germline CDR1 reads SGHRS; CDR2 reads YFSETQ. The CDR3 covers 13 residues. The DNA for the CDR3 is TGCGCCAGCAGCTTGCCGGGTTCTGATGAAGCTTTCTTT. Translation: CASSLPGSDEAFF. Complete variable domain (other parts from reference TRBV5-1 and TRBJ1-1): KAGVTQTPRYLIKTRGQQVTLSCSPISGHRSVSWYQQTPGQGLQFLFEYFSETQRNKGNFPGRFSGRQFSNSRSEMNVSTLELGDSALYLCASSLPGSDEAFFGQGTRLTVV.

The rearrangement links TRBV6-1 to TRBJ2-3; 12 bases match TRBD2. In germline, CDR1 is MNHNS, CDR2 SASEGT. The CDR3 has 14 amino acids. The V gene end was trimmed by 5 bases and the J gene end by 4 bases; junction bases not matched to a gene: 1. CDR3 bases: TGTGCCAGCAGTTCTAGCGGGGGGGCAGATACGCAGTATTTT. This encodes CASSSSGGADTQYF.